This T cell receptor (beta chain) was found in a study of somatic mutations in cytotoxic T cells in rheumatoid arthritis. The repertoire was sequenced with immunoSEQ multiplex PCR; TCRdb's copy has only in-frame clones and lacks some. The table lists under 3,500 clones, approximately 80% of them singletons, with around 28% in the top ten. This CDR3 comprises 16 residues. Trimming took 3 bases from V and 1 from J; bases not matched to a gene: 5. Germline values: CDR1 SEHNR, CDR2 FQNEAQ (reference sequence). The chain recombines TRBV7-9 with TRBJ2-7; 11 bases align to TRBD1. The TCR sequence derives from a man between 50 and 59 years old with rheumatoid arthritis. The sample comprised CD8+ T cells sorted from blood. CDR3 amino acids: CASSLPGQGVSYEQYF. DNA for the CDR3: TGTGCCAGCAGCTTGCCGGGACAGGGGGTATCCTACGAGCAGTACTTC.